The 20 T cell receptor beta chains presented below share a single source sample, sequenced in a study of T cell responses to AZD1222 COVID-19 vaccine. The table came from immunoSEQ multiplex PCR; TCRdb's copy has only in-frame clones and leaves some out. The data contain around 120,000 clones, more than 85% of them singletons. Sequenced here: peripheral blood, sampled on day 0 of AZD1222 vaccination. These receptor sequences come from an adult in good health.

This sequence joins TRBV9 and TRBJ1-1, with D maybe TRBD1 (5 bases). The CDR3 is 15 residues long. With 0 bases removed from V and 8 bases from J, the gap between germline ends came to 17 bases. CDR1 and CDR2 from the germline V gene are SGDLS and YYNGEE. As DNA, the CDR3 is TGTGCCAGCAGCGTAGGAGAAAGGGGCCTCGGAGAAGCTTTCTTT. Its translation: CASSVGERGLGEAFF.

In its sample, this clone was seen once. V gene TRBV6-2 or TRBV6-3 combines with J gene TRBJ2-7; TRBD2 aligns across 8 bases. Trimming cost V 0 bases and J 5 bases; bases outside gene matches: 3. The length of the CDR3 is 14 residues. CDR1 is MNHEY, CDR2 SVGEGT, per germline. This CDR3 reads CASSYSLAVDEQYF. The CDR3 DNA sequence: TGTGCCAGCAGTTACTCACTAGCGGTCGACGAGCAGTACTTC.

The rearrangement links TRBV7-9 to TRBJ2-5, with 7 nucleotides matching TRBD1. The length of the CDR3 is 19 residues. The germline V gene encodes CDR1 SEHNR and CDR2 FQNEAQ (reference sequence). Trimming at V came to 1 base and at J to 4 bases, leaving 18 bases not matched to a gene. The CDR3 is CASSLVWGVGGRQGETQYF. As DNA, the CDR3 is TGTGCCAGCAGCTTAGTTTGGGGTGTAGGAGGCCGACAGGGAGAGACCCAGTACTTC.

This sequence joins TRBV7-8 and TRBJ2-3; D may be TRBD2 (6 bases). Germline-derived CDR1 and CDR2 are SGHVS and FQNEAQ. Trimming stripped 4 bases from V and 4 bases from J, with 21 bases between. The CDR3 runs to 17 residues. The CDR3 reads CASSSSFGLPGADTQYF. As DNA, the CDR3 is TGTGCCAGCAGCTCCAGTTTCGGACTCCCGGGGGCAGATACGCAGTATTTT. Using reference TRBV7-8 and TRBJ2-3 for the parts outside the CDR3, the full variable domain is GAGVSQSPRYKVAKRGQDVALRCDPISGHVSLFWYQQALGQGPEFLTYFQNEAQLDKSGLPSDRFFAERPEGSVSTLKIQRTQQEDSAVYLCASSSSFGLPGADTQYFGPGTRLTVL.

This clone was observed a single time. The chain employs TRBV5-6 and TRBJ1-2; 10 nucleotides match TRBD1. This CDR3 is built from 17 residues. Germline CDR1 is SGHDT and CDR2 is YYEEEE. Trimming took 4 bases from V and 8 from J; bases not matched to a gene: 17. The CDR3: CASSHGTGVGPTMGYTF. CDR3 in DNA: TGTGCCAGCAGCCATGGGACAGGGGTGGGACCAACTATGGGCTACACCTTC.

The CDR3 nucleotides read TGTGCCAGCAGTCGGGCGCCGGGGGACTATGGCTACACCTTC. Its protein product is CASSRAPGDYGYTF. The chain combines TRBV5-4 with TRBJ1-2, with D possibly being TRBD1 (5 bases). The CDR3 contains 14 residues. The germline V gene encodes CDR1 SGHNT and CDR2 YYREEE (reference sequence). Trimming removed 5 bases at V and 3 bases at J, with 14 bases between.

This rearrangement joins TRBV24-1 to TRBJ2-7; D may be TRBD1 or TRBD2 (5 bases each). The CDR3 extends over 15 amino acids. Germline values: CDR1 KGHDR, CDR2 SFDVKD. V lost 5 bases, J lost 1 base, and 14 bases lay in between. The CDR3 DNA reads TGTGCCACCAGTGGTAACGGCAGGGAGTCCTACGAGCAGTACTTC. Its protein is CATSGNGRESYEQYF.

The CDR3 region has the DNA TGTGCCTGGAGTGCCCTAGCGGTGAATGAGCAGTTCTTC. Its translation: CAWSALAVNEQFF. The chain joins TRBV30 to TRBJ2-1; 7 bases fit TRBD2. With 1 base clipped from V and 7 bases from J, the junction kept 4 bases outside the gene matches. The CDR3 has 13 residues. Germline lookup yields CDR1 GTSNPN and CDR2 SVGIG (reference sequence).

On this clone itself: Other DNA variants within this sample encode the same CDR3. The chain recombines TRBV6-2 or TRBV6-3 with TRBJ2-7; D unresolved. The germline V and J ends were trimmed by 3 bases and 5 bases, with 5 bases remaining between them. CDR1 and CDR2 from the germline V gene are MNHEY and SVGEGT. The CDR3 sequence is 11 residues long. CDR3 DNA sequence: TGTGCCAGCAGTTATCCTGACGAGCAGTACTTC. It translates to CASSYPDEQYF.

This clone was observed once. The V gene is TRBV19, the J gene TRBJ1-2; no reliable D call. The CDR3 has 15 amino acids. Germline CDR1 LNHDA, CDR2 SQIVND (reference sequence). V lost 5 bases to trimming and J lost 2 bases, with 15 bases between them. The CDR3 DNA is TGTGCCAGTAGTGTGGCCCCTTCCGCCAACTATGGCTACACCTTC. It is translated as CASSVAPSANYGYTF.

This sequence joins TRBV18 and TRBJ2-7; D is possibly TRBD1 (6 bases). Germline loops: CDR1 KGHSH, CDR2 LQKENI. Trimming pared 2 bases from V and 6 bases from J, leaving 14 bases between. This CDR3 region has 14 residues. The CDR3 spells CASSPRLQGGEQYF. CDR3 coding DNA: TGTGCCAGCTCACCAAGATTACAGGGTGGCGAGCAGTACTTC. The complete variable domain, with remaining parts taken from reference TRBV18 and TRBJ2-7, reads NAGVMQNPRHLVRRRGQEARLRCSPMKGHSHVYWYRQLPEEGLKFMVYLQKENIIDESGMPKERFSAEFPKEGPSILRIQQVVRGDSAAYFCASSPRLQGGEQYFGPGTRLTVT.

The V and J genes are TRBV12-3 or TRBV12-4 and TRBJ1-1; D gene unclear. The CDR3 has 12 amino acids. V shed 3 bases and J shed 7 bases, with 9 bases lying between them. CDR3 nucleotides: TGTGCCAGCAGTTTGGGCGGGAATGAAGCTTTCTTT. This sequence encodes CASSLGGNEAFF.

V and J are TRBV11-3 and TRBJ1-1; D perhaps matches TRBD1 (6 bases). Germline-derived CDR1 and CDR2 are SGHNT and YENEEA. Trimming took 5 bases from V and 0 from J, leaving 10 bases between them. The CDR3 totals 14 residues. CDR3 residues: CASSRTVMNTEAFF. The CDR3 DNA follows: TGTGCCAGCAGCAGGACAGTCATGAACACTGAAGCTTTCTTT.

The chain employs TRBV14 and TRBJ2-6; D is uncertain. The CDR3 covers 16 residues. From germline, CDR1 is SGHDN and CDR2 FVKESK. Between the trimmed V and J ends, which lost 0 bases and 0 bases, there was a span of 6 bases. CDR3 in amino acids: CASSQDLISGANVLTF. In DNA, the CDR3 is TGTGCCAGCAGCCAAGATCTAATCTCTGGGGCCAACGTCCTGACTTTC. The whole variable domain, remainder taken from reference TRBV14 and TRBJ2-6, is EAGVTQFPSHSVIEKGQTVTLRCDPISGHDNLYWYRRVMGKEIKFLLHFVKESKQDESGMPNNRFLAERTGGTYSTLKVQPAELEDSGVYFCASSQDLISGANVLTFGAGSRLTVL.

The V call is TRBV7-9, the J call TRBJ2-7; D possibly corresponds to TRBD2 (6 bases). The germline CDR1 and CDR2 sequences are SEHNR and FQNEAQ (reference sequence). The CDR3 spans 15 residues. V shed 5 bases and J shed 3 bases, with 17 bases lying between them. In DNA, the CDR3 is TGTGCCAGCAGCCCGGTCGGCGGGGTACTCTACGAGCAGTACTTC. It codes for CASSPVGGVLYEQYF.

This clone occurred once. The chain is built from TRBV4-1 and TRBJ2-7; D ambiguous. This CDR3 region has 15 residues. The V end was cut by 0 bases, the J end by 3 bases, with 12 bases between. The germline CDR1 and CDR2 sequences are MGHRA and YSYEKL. The CDR3 DNA reads TGCGCCAGCAGCCAAGAGCCAGGAACTGTCTACGAGCAGTACTTC. Translating gives CASSQEPGTVYEQYF.

The rearrangement joins TRBV18 to TRBJ2-7; 10 positions agree with TRBD2. The trim removed 2 bases at V and 4 bases at J, leaving 5 bases unmatched. The CDR3 extends over 15 amino acids. Germline lookup yields CDR1 KGHSH and CDR2 LQKENI. Here the CDR3 reads CASSPRSGRAYEQYF. CDR3 in DNA: TGTGCCAGCTCACCAAGGAGCGGGAGGGCTTACGAGCAGTACTTC.

The table lists this clone with a count of one. The V call is TRBV7-9, the J call TRBJ2-6, with 7 nucleotides matching TRBD1. V was pared by 4 bases and J by 3 bases, with 9 bases of the junction left unmatched. Germline lookup yields CDR1 SEHNR and CDR2 FQNEAQ (reference sequence). This CDR3 spans 17 amino acids. The CDR3 DNA reads TGTGCCAGCAGCTACAGGGACAGTAGTGTTGGGGCCAACGTCCTGACTTTC. Its protein product is CASSYRDSSVGANVLTF. The full variable domain, its missing parts supplied by reference TRBV7-9 and TRBJ2-6, is DTGVSQNPRHKITKRGQNVTFRCDPISEHNRLYWYRQTLGQGPEFLTYFQNEAQLEKSRLLSDRFSAERPKGSFSTLEIQRTEQGDSAMYLCASSYRDSSVGANVLTFGAGSRLTVL.

V and J are TRBV19 and TRBJ1-1, with unresolved D. The CDR3 totals 13 residues. The germline CDR1 and CDR2 sequences are LNHDA and SQIVND (reference sequence). V was trimmed by 5 bases and J by 5 bases, leaving 12 bases between them. The CDR3 loop is CASSEGYFTEAFF. The CDR3 DNA reads TGTGCCAGTAGTGAGGGCTATTTTACTGAAGCTTTCTTT.

The chain joins TRBV24-1 to TRBJ2-1, with 9 positions matching TRBD2. V lost 2 bases, J lost 0 bases, and 13 bases stayed unmatched. CDR1 and CDR2 (germline): KGHDR, SFDVKD. This CDR3 has 20 residues. The CDR3 DNA reads as TGTGCCACCAGTGATTCGGGGACTAGCAAACCGTATAGCTCCTACAATGAGCAGTTCTTC. Its protein product is CATSDSGTSKPYSSYNEQFF.